Below, 20 T cell receptor beta chains from the same sample are listed, as sequenced in a study of blood T cell repertoires in COVID-19. Assay: immunoSEQ multiplex PCR; the TCRdb copy retains only in-frame clones and omits some. This sample yields 300,000 to 400,000 clones, of which roughly 90% are seen a single time; roughly 4.1% belongs to the top ten. Source material: peripheral blood. Receptors were obtained from a woman between 50 and 59 years old with active or convalescent COVID-19.

This chain uses TRBV3-1 (or the pseudogene TRBV3-2) with TRBJ1-1, with 9 bases matching TRBD1. The length of the CDR3 is 15 residues. The V and J ends lost 4 bases and 4 bases, in that order; junction bases with no gene match: 7. Germline V gives CDR1 LGHDT, CDR2 YNNKEL (reference sequence). The CDR3 DNA is TGTGCCAGCAGCCTCATGACAGGGGGTTCCACTGAAGCTTTCTTT. Protein: CASSLMTGGSTEAFF.

V usage is TRBV13 and J usage is TRBJ1-2; 7 nucleotides match TRBD1. Germline CDR1 and CDR2: PRHDT and FYEKMQ (reference sequence). V lost 0 bases and J lost 7; bases outside the gene matches: 5. CDR3 size: 14 residues. The CDR3 DNA sequence: TGTGCCAGCAGCTTAGGAGGGGGCGGGTCTGGCTACACCTTC. Protein product: CASSLGGGGSGYTF.

This chain links TRBV21-1 with TRBJ2-2; the table's D call, TRBD1, was not checked against the DNA. TRBV21-1 is labeled a pseudogene. The CDR3 length is 18 residues. The CDR3 DNA sequence: TGTGCCAGCAGCAAAGAATCGTGGGACACTAGAGGGGCCGGGGAGCTGTTTTTT. Translating it yields CASSKESWDTRGAGELFF.

The table lists this clone with a count of one. The chain combines TRBV27 with TRBJ2-6, with D unresolved. Per germline, CDR1 MNHEY and CDR2 SMNVEV (reference sequence). V was pared by 4 bases and J by 0 bases, with 7 bases between. There are 15 residues in the CDR3. This CDR3 is CASSSLSSGANVLTF. The DNA for the CDR3 is TGTGCCAGCAGTTCCCTCAGCTCTGGGGCCAACGTCCTGACTTTC.

This sequence joins TRBV19 and TRBJ1-2, with D possibly TRBD1 on 5 matching bases. V lost 7 bases to trimming and J lost 4 bases, with 13 bases between them. The CDR3 consists of 13 residues. Germline values: CDR1 LNHDA, CDR2 SQIVND (reference sequence). CDR3 residues: CASTPRGTYGYTF. The CDR3 region has the DNA TGTGCCAGTACCCCCCGGGGGACCTATGGCTACACCTTC.

The chain uses TRBV19 and TRBJ1-5, with TRBD1 identical over 7 bases. The CDR3 is made up of 15 amino acids. CDR1 and CDR2 from the germline V gene are LNHDA and SQIVND (reference sequence). V was pared by 5 bases and J by 8 bases, with 12 bases of the junction left unmatched. DNA of the CDR3: TGTGCCAGTAGTCGATTCGACAGGGCCGGGGAGCCCCAGCATTTT. This gives the protein CASSRFDRAGEPQHF. The whole variable domain, filled in from reference TRBV19 and TRBJ1-5, reads DGGITQSPKYLFRKEGQNVTLSCEQNLNHDAMYWYRQDPGQGLRLIYYSQIVNDFQKGDIAEGYSVSREKKESFPLTVTSAQKNPTAFYLCASSRFDRAGEPQHFGDGTRLSIL.

V usage is TRBV27 and J usage is TRBJ2-3; D uncertain. Trimming removed 3 bases at V and 0 bases at J, with 7 bases between. Germline CDR1 MNHEY, CDR2 SMNVEV (reference sequence). The CDR3 covers 14 residues. CDR3 loop: CASSFYTSTDTQYF. CDR3 nucleotides: TGTGCCAGCAGTTTTTATACTAGCACAGATACGCAGTATTTT.

The chain couples TRBV19 to TRBJ1-6; 7 nucleotides agree with TRBD1. Germline V CDR1 and CDR2: LNHDA, SQIVND (reference sequence). This CDR3 region has 14 residues. Losses at the gene ends were 4 bases for V and 11 bases for J; bases not matched to a gene: 8. CDR3 amino acids: CASSRQGQLTPLHF. CDR3 coding DNA: TGTGCCAGTAGTAGACAGGGACAATTAACACCCCTCCACTTT.

The gene calls are TRBV30 and TRBJ1-4, with D possibly matching TRBD1 (6 bases). V was trimmed by 4 bases and J by 4 bases, leaving 10 bases between them. This CDR3 is built from 13 residues. Germline-derived CDR1 and CDR2 are GTSNPN and SVGIG (reference sequence). CDR3 sequence reads: CAWNGGLNEKLFF. CDR3 coding DNA: TGTGCCTGGAACGGGGGGCTTAATGAAAAACTGTTTTTT. Full variable domain (outside the CDR3, taken from reference TRBV30 and TRBJ1-4): SQTIHQWPATLVQPVGSPLSLECTVEGTSNPNLYWYRQAAGRGLQLLFYSVGIGQISSEVPQNLSASRPQDRQFILSSKKLLLSDSGFYLCAWNGGLNEKLFFGSGTQLSVL.

This clone was seen a few times. The chain joins TRBV12-3 or TRBV12-4 to TRBJ2-1; D uncertain. The V and J ends lost 6 bases and 7 bases respectively, with 13 bases between them. The CDR3 has 13 residues. CDR3 coding DNA: TGTGCCAGCAGACTGACAAGTGAGAATGAGCAGTTCTTC. Translation gives CASRLTSENEQFF.

V usage is TRBV5-1 and J usage is TRBJ2-7, with 11 bases aligning to TRBD2. Germline CDR1 is SGHRS and CDR2 is YFSETQ. The CDR3 length is 16 residues. V gave up 2 bases and J gave up 4 bases; unmatched junction bases: 8. The CDR3 loop is CASSFGSGGAGYEQYF. The CDR3 bases are TGCGCCAGCAGCTTCGGTAGCGGGGGGGCCGGGTACGAGCAGTACTTC.

This clone has only one observation. The chain couples TRBV4-2 to TRBJ2-3, with 7 bases identical to TRBD2. Looked up from germline, CDR1 is LGHNA and CDR2 is YNFKEQ. Germline trimming cut 3 bases from V and 2 bases from J; bases unmatched to any gene: 8. The CDR3 is 16 amino acids. CDR3 amino acids: CASSQLPGTTTDTQYF. CDR3 coding DNA: TGTGCCAGCAGCCAGTTGCCCGGGACTACCACAGATACGCAGTATTTT.

The V call is TRBV3-1 (or the pseudogene TRBV3-2), the J call TRBJ2-3; 13 nucleotides agree with TRBD2. V lost 1 base and J lost 4; bases outside the gene matches: 2. Germline V gene lookup returns CDR1 LGHDT and CDR2 YNNKEL (reference sequence). The length of the CDR3 is 16 residues. The CDR3, as DNA: TGTGCCAGCAGCCAAGGACTAGCGGGGGGCCCAGATACGCAGTATTTT. Translated: CASSQGLAGGPDTQYF.

The V gene is TRBV5-1, the J gene TRBJ2-7; 11 positions match TRBD1. The germline gives CDR1 SGHRS, CDR2 YFSETQ. Losses at the gene ends were 3 bases for V and 0 bases for J; bases not matched to a gene: 8. The CDR3 length is 17 residues. The CDR3 loop reads CASSWDRGSTVSYEQYF. Here the CDR3 DNA reads TGCGCCAGCAGCTGGGACAGGGGGTCGACTGTCTCCTACGAGCAGTACTTC. Combining the CDR3 with reference TRBV5-1 and TRBJ2-7 gives the whole variable domain KAGVTQTPRYLIKTRGQQVTLSCSPISGHRSVSWYQQTPGQGLQFLFEYFSETQRNKGNFPGRFSGRQFSNSRSEMNVSTLELGDSALYLCASSWDRGSTVSYEQYFGPGTRLTVT.

The V and J genes are TRBV11-2 and TRBJ2-1; D is possibly TRBD2 (5 bases). Looked up from germline, CDR1 is SGHAT and CDR2 is FQNNGV. There are 13 residues in the CDR3. Trimming left V 3 bases short and J 9 bases short, with 12 bases between. The CDR3 DNA sequence: TGTGCCAGCAGCTTTCAACTAGAGGGTGAGCAGTTCTTC. This sequence encodes CASSFQLEGEQFF.

The DNA of the CDR3 is TGTGCCAGCAGTACAGGGGGTTACTCCTACGAGCAGTACTTC. Protein sequence: CASSTGGYSYEQYF. The chain has TRBV28 and TRBJ2-7, with 8 bases aligning to TRBD1. CDR3 length equals 14 residues. Germline V gene sequence: CDR1 MDHEN, CDR2 SYDVKM. V lost 5 bases to trimming and J lost 0 bases; unmatched junction nucleotides: 3.

This clone was detected only once. This chain uses TRBV4-3 with TRBJ2-3, with 10 bases identical to TRBD2. CDR1 and CDR2 from the germline V gene are LGHNA and YSLEER. This CDR3 is built from 16 residues. The trim removed 4 bases at V and 6 bases at J, leaving 10 bases unmatched. CDR3 DNA: TGCGCCAGCAGCCCCTTTAGCGGGGGGCGCGGGGATACGCAGTATTTT. This gives the protein CASSPFSGGRGDTQYF.

The V and J genes are TRBV12-5 and TRBJ1-1; D call uncertain. This CDR3 is 14 amino acids long. The ends were cut back, 6 bases at V and 0 bases at J, with 11 bases in the middle. Looked up from germline, CDR1 is LGHNT and CDR2 is FRNRAP. In DNA form, the CDR3 reads TGTGCTAGTGGGGCCGCTCCCCTGAACACTGAAGCTTTCTTT. As protein: CASGAAPLNTEAFF.

The chain uses TRBV5-5 and TRBJ1-1; the D gene is possibly TRBD1 (5 bases). Germline CDR1 SGHKS, CDR2 YYEKEE (reference sequence). V lost 3 bases and J lost 11, with 17 bases in between. The CDR3 extends over 13 amino acids. The CDR3 sequence is CASSSADPRGAFF. The CDR3 nucleotides read TGTGCCAGCAGCTCGGCAGACCCTCGGGGGGCTTTCTTT.

The chain combines TRBV6-5 with TRBJ1-5; D gene uncertain. Germline CDR1 reads MNHEY; CDR2 reads SVGAGI. The CDR3 has 15 residues. V lost 0 bases, J lost 3 bases, and 9 bases lay in between. CDR3 sequence reads: CASSYSGGNNQPQHF. The CDR3 region has the DNA TGTGCCAGCAGTTACTCTGGCGGAAACAATCAGCCCCAGCATTTT.